The rows below give T cell receptor beta chains drawn from one sample of a study of cytomegalovirus exposure and HLA in healthy donors. Clones were read by immunoSEQ multiplex PCR, and TCRdb kept only the in-frame ones, dropping some. This sample yields about 190,000 clones, of which over 60% are seen a single time; about 5% belongs to the top ten. Sequencing input: PBMCs. The receptors derive from a man younger than 45 in good health and CMV-seropositive. CDR3s leave out the opening cysteine and the closing phenylalanine or tryptophan. Fields, in order: V gene, J gene, CDR3 protein.

V: TRBV7-2
J: TRBJ2-3
CDR3: ASSPRSRGPTDTQY

V: TRBV7-9
J: TRBJ2-7
CDR3: ASSPSHEQY

V: TRBV28
J: TRBJ2-7
CDR3: ASSLTGFGAYEQY

V: TRBV10-3
J: TRBJ2-7
CDR3: ARGQTLYEQY

V: TRBV30
J: TRBJ2-7
CDR3: ACRMGRSPSYEQY

V: TRBV5-6
J: TRBJ2-1
CDR3: ASSYGGPGKVEQF

V: TRBV15
J: TRBJ1-3
CDR3: ATSIGDRSISGNTIY

V: TRBV7-2
J: TRBJ2-7
CDR3: ASSLAGTSGTYEQY

V: TRBV5-4
J: TRBJ1-2
CDR3: ASSWEVEGIDGYT

V: TRBV13
J: TRBJ2-7
CDR3: ASGHRGGHEQY

V: TRBV18
J: TRBJ2-1
CDR3: ASSPRLAGGSNEQF

V: TRBV27
J: TRBJ2-3
CDR3: ASSLGGGANTQY

V: TRBV7-9
J: TRBJ2-5
CDR3: ASSLEGGHLEQY

V: TRBV4-2
J: TRBJ2-3
CDR3: ASSQEGVGTTRTDTQY

V: TRBV5-1
J: TRBJ2-1
CDR3: ASLVTSGANNEQF

V: TRBV18
J: TRBJ2-5
CDR3: ASSPSREATQY

V: TRBV9
J: TRBJ1-2
CDR3: ASSVQEGIYGYT

V: TRBV5-4
J: TRBJ1-6
CDR3: ASSLSGSSYNSPLH

V: TRBV6-1
J: TRBJ1-5
CDR3: ATRRGAMGQPQH

V: TRBV6-5
J: TRBJ1-4
CDR3: ASSYSTGNEKLF

V: TRBV5-6
J: TRBJ2-2
CDR3: ASSFGQGLDTGELF

V: TRBV27
J: TRBJ2-1
CDR3: ASSSMTSGAFSYNEQF

V: TRBV11-1
J: TRBJ2-7
CDR3: ASSPPGAFSYEQY

V: TRBV27
J: TRBJ2-3
CDR3: ASANSGGHTDTQY

V: TRBV1
J: TRBJ2-3
CDR3: TSSPTAGATTDTQY

V: TRBV5-1
J: TRBJ2-3
CDR3: ASSFLAPTDMQY

V: TRBV18
J: TRBJ2-7
CDR3: ASSLTGGIYEQY

V: TRBV9
J: TRBJ1-3
CDR3: ASSVEIGASIGNTIY

V: TRBV5-5
J: TRBJ1-5
CDR3: ASSLAGVYQPQH

V: TRBV7-8
J: TRBJ1-1
CDR3: ASSLSEMNTEAF

V: TRBV7-2
J: TRBJ1-1
CDR3: ASSYGVMNTEAF

V: TRBV13
J: TRBJ2-7
CDR3: ASSSDPVLHRDEQY

V: TRBV6-1
J: TRBJ1-4
CDR3: ASSGQGAANEKLF

V: TRBV19
J: TRBJ2-2
CDR3: ASSKGRGPGELF

V: TRBV5-4
J: TRBJ2-5
CDR3: ASSLLSGSGETQY

V: TRBV4-3
J: TRBJ2-7
CDR3: ASSQASGGPYEQY

V: TRBV7-3
J: TRBJ2-2
CDR3: ASRPGGNTGELF

V: TRBV7-8
J: TRBJ2-2
CDR3: ASSYPGLAGGRTGELF

V: TRBV4-1
J: TRBJ1-5
CDR3: ASSQWYRVDQPQH

V: TRBV5-5
J: TRBJ1-2
CDR3: ASSTSAGQNYGYT

V: TRBV5-8
J: TRBJ2-7
CDR3: ASHRRGEQY

V: TRBV9
J: TRBJ2-1
CDR3: ASTPSGRVNNEQF

V: TRBV2
J: TRBJ2-3
CDR3: ASSASGDTQY

V: TRBV7-6
J: TRBJ2-5
CDR3: ASSLGTSQETQY

V: TRBV5-6
J: TRBJ1-2
CDR3: ASSDTGGNGYT

V: TRBV4-1
J: TRBJ2-1
CDR3: ATSLYSTDNEQF

V: TRBV28
J: TRBJ1-2
CDR3: ASSFRQVYGYT

V: TRBV7-9
J: TRBJ2-3
CDR3: SSRLAGVIIADTQY

V: TRBV6-6
J: TRBJ1-5
CDR3: AITDSGHQPQH

V: TRBV10-3
J: TRBJ2-3
CDR3: AISEAGRRTDTQY

V: TRBV6-5
J: TRBJ1-1
CDR3: ASSRDRPGFEAF

V: TRBV27
J: TRBJ2-6
CDR3: ASSLQKNYAGANVLT

V: TRBV2
J: TRBJ2-4
CDR3: ASSEGAGLAKNIQY

V: TRBV7-3
J: TRBJ1-2
CDR3: ASSASGGYGYT

V: TRBV6-5
J: TRBJ2-1
CDR3: ASSFGGYNEQF

V: TRBV6-5
J: TRBJ2-1
CDR3: ASSRAGGDYNEQF

V: TRBV5-1
J: TRBJ2-6
CDR3: ASSGGDSGANVLT